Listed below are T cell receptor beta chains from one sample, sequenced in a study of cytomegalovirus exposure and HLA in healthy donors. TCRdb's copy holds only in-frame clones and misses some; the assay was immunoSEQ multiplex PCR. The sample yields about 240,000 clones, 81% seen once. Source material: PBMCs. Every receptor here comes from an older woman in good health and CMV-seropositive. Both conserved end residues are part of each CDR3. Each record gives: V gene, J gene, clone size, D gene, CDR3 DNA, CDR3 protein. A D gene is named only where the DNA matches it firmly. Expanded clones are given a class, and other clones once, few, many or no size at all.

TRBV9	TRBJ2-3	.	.	TGTGCCAGCAGCCTAATTACAGATACGCAGTATTTT	CASSLITDTQYF
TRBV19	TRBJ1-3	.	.	TGTGCCAGTAGCCAGTTCTCTGGAAACACCATATATTTT	CASSQFSGNTIYF
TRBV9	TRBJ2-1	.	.	TGTGCCAGCAGCGTATCTGGAGCAAATGAGCAGTTCTTC	CASSVSGANEQFF
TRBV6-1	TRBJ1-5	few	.	TGTGCCAGCAGCATCCTCCAGGGGATATATCAGCCCCAGCATTTT	CASSILQGIYQPQHF
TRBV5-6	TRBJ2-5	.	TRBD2	TGTGCCAGCAGCTTGCTAGCGGGAGGGAAAGAGACCCAGTACTTC	CASSLLAGGKETQYF
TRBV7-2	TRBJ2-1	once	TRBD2	TGTGCCAGCAGCTCTTTCGGACTAGCGGTGGAGCAGTTCTTC	CASSSFGLAVEQFF
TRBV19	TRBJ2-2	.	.	TGTGCCAGTACCATCGGACAGAAGAACACCGGGGAGCTGTTTTTT	CASTIGQKNTGELFF
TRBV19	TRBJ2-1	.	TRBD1	TGTGCCAGTAGGGGACAGGTTTTCTACAATGAGCAGTTCTTC	CASRGQVFYNEQFF
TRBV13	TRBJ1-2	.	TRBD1	TGTGCCAGCAGCTTCGGGACAGGGGGCTCGGATGGCTACACCTTC	CASSFGTGGSDGYTF
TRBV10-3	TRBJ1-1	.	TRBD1	TGTGCCATCAGCAAGAGACAGGGGGACACTGAAGCTTTCTTT	CAISKRQGDTEAFF
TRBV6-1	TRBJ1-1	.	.	TGTGCCAGCGGACACACTCAGGGTTGGACTGAAGCTTTCTTT	CASGHTQGWTEAFF
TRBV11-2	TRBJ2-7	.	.	TGTGCCAGCAGCCCGAGCTCCTACGAGCAGTACTTC	CASSPSSYEQYF
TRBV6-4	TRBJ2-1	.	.	TGTGCCAGCAGTCTAGAGGCCGGCAATGAGCAGTTCTTC	CASSLEAGNEQFF
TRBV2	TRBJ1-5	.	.	TGTGCCAGCAGGTGGGCAGAAAATCAGCCCCAGCATTTT	CASRWAENQPQHF
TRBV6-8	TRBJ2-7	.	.	TGTGCCAGCAGCCAGGGTGGGTACGAGCAGTACTTC	CASSQGGYEQYF
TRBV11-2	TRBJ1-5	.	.	TGTGCCAGCAGCTTAGAGGTTGAGAATCAGCCCCAGCATTTT	CASSLEVENQPQHF
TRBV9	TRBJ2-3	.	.	TGTGCCAGCAGCGTAGATAGCGCAACTAGCACAGATACGCAGTATTTT	CASSVDSATSTDTQYF
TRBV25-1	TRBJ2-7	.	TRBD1	TGTGCCAGCAACTCCGGGACAGGGGGCTCCTACGAGCAGTACTTC	CASNSGTGGSYEQYF
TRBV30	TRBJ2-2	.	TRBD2	TGTGCCTGGAGTGTGGGACTAGCGGGAATCACCGGGGAGCTGTTTTTT	CAWSVGLAGITGELFF
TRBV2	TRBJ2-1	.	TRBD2	TGTGCCGGGACTAGAGCGGGAGTTGAGCAGTTCTTC	CAGTRAGVEQFF
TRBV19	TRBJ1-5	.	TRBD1	TGTGCCAGTAGTATTATCTCTCCGACAGGGGAGGGACAGCCCCAGCATTTT	CASSIISPTGEGQPQHF
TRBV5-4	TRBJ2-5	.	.	TGTGCCAGCAGCCGCCTAGGTAACGGGAGAAGCCAAGAGACCCAGTACTTC	CASSRLGNGRSQETQYF
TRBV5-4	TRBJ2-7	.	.	TGTGCCAGCAGCTGGGGCTTCTCCTACGAGCAGTACTTC	CASSWGFSYEQYF
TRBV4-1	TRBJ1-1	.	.	TGCGCCAGCAGCCAAGGTAGACTAATGAACACTGAAGCTTTCTTT	CASSQGRLMNTEAFF
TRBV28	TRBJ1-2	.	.	TGTGCCAGCAGTTTAGTCACCAGGGTCTATGGCTACACCTTC	CASSLVTRVYGYTF
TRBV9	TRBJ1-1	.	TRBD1	TGTGCCAGCAGCGAAAGACAGGGGGGTAACACTGAAGCTTTCTTT	CASSERQGGNTEAFF
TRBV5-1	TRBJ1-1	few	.	TGCGCCAGCAGCTTGGGGGGGGAGGCTGAAGCTTTCTTT	CASSLGGEAEAFF
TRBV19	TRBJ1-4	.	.	TGTGCCAGTACCGCTCGCGGGGTTGAAAAACTGTTTTTT	CASTARGVEKLFF
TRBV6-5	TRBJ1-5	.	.	TGTGCCAGCAGTTACAGAACAGGGAATCAGCCCCAGCATTTT	CASSYRTGNQPQHF